A single sample is the source of the 32 T cell receptor beta chains below, sequenced in a study of Graves' ophthalmopathy and Graves' hyperthyroidism. The authors amplified TCR beta CDR3 regions from RNA transcripts. Second-round multiplex PCR came after a first-round RT-PCR that employed HTBI primers. TCRdb reprocessed the multiplex PCR reads with MiXCR, giving one entry per CDR3 protein. The top ten hold roughly 45% of the sample, which has 650,000 to 900,000 distinct CDR3 sequences, roughly two fifths seen once. Sequencing was done on a sample of peripheral blood. The receptor source for this set is an adult man with Graves' ophthalmopathy.

This clonotype was seen once. V gene TRBV29-1 combines with J gene TRBJ1-2; D perhaps matches TRBD1 (5 bases). V was clipped by 7 bases and J by 4 bases, with 16 bases between them. The CDR3 sequence is 13 residues long. Germline CDR1 reads SQVTM; CDR2 reads ANQGSEA. The CDR3 coding sequence is TGCAGCGGGTCAGCTGGACAAATCTATGGCTACACCTTC. The encoded protein is CSGSAGQIYGYTF.

J is TRBJ1-4 and V is TRBV29-1, with D perhaps matching TRBD1 (5 bases). The germline V and J ends were trimmed by 7 bases and 9 bases, with 9 bases remaining between them. In germline, CDR1 is SQVTM, CDR2 ANQGSEA. The CDR3 is made up of 10 amino acids. In nucleotides, the CDR3 is TGCAGCGCGATGGGACAAAAACTGTTTTTT. Protein sequence: CSAMGQKLFF.

This sequence joins TRBV7-9 and TRBJ1-2, with D uncertain. The CDR3 has 12 amino acids. Trimming shortened V by 5 bases and J by 6 bases, and 10 bases separated the two germline ends. In germline, CDR1 is SEHNR, CDR2 FQNEAQ (reference sequence). The CDR3: CASSATGHGYTF. The DNA for the CDR3 is TGTGCCAGCAGCGCCACCGGGCATGGCTACACCTTC.

The chain combines TRBV7-2 with TRBJ2-2; the match to TRBD2 covers 11 bases. J gave up 8 bases and V 5 bases, and 10 bases lay outside the gene matches. The CDR3 extends over 16 amino acids. Germline V gives CDR1 SGHTA, CDR2 FQGNSA. CDR3 amino acids: CASSTGLAGVRGELFF. CDR3 sequence (DNA): TGTGCCAGCAGCACCGGACTAGCGGGCGTCAGGGGGGAGCTGTTTTTT.

In regard to this clonotype: A read error may produce the germline difference seen at one junction end. The genes are TRBV9 and TRBJ2-7; no clear D gene. The CDR3 loop spans 11 amino acids. Looked up from germline, CDR1 is SGDLS and CDR2 is YYNGEE. DNA for the CDR3: TGTGTCAGCAGCTTAAGGAGTGAGCAGTACTTT. Encoded protein: CVSSLRSEQYF.

The rearrangement joins TRBV10-3 to TRBJ1-2; D ambiguous. CDR3 length: 15 amino acids. With 2 bases removed from V and 7 bases from J, the gap between germline ends came to 17 bases. Germline CDR1 and CDR2: ENHRY and SYGVKD. The CDR3, as DNA: TGTGCCATCAGTGAGCTAACATCTTCGTCCGTTGGCTACACCTTC. This encodes CAISELTSSSVGYTF.

This clonotype was detected ten times or more. This chain connects TRBV29-1 to TRBJ1-1; TRBD1 aligns across 8 bases. Trimming removed 1 base from V and 6 bases from J; junction bases left unmatched: 4. Germline CDR1 is SQVTM and CDR2 is ANQGSEA. This CDR3 region has 13 residues. The DNA of the CDR3 is TGCAGCGTTGAAGGGACAGGGTATCCTGAAGCTTTCTTT. Translation: CSVEGTGYPEAFF.

This chain connects TRBV15 to TRBJ2-1; the match to TRBD2 covers 13 bases. This CDR3 is 17 amino acids long. J lost 7 bases, V lost 0 bases, and 6 bases had no gene match. Per germline, CDR1 LNHNV and CDR2 YYDKDF (reference sequence). The CDR3: CATSRDLLAGGRNEQFF. The CDR3 DNA reads TGTGCCACCAGCAGAGATTTACTAGCGGGGGGGAGGAATGAGCAGTTCTTC.

This clonotype was picked up many times. The CDR3 coding sequence is TGTGCCAGCAGCCAAGAGAGGAATCAGCCCCAGCATTTT. Amino acid sequence: CASSQERNQPQHF. The chain recombines TRBV4-2 with TRBJ1-5; unclear D gene. Germline CDR1 LGHNA, CDR2 YNFKEQ. V was clipped by 0 bases and J by 4 bases, with 4 bases between them. The CDR3 consists of 13 residues.

The chain recombines TRBV29-1 with TRBJ1-1; D gene uncertain. Germline CDR1 is SQVTM and CDR2 is ANQGSEA. This CDR3 has 14 residues. Deletions cut 6 bases from V and 4 bases from J, with 18 bases between. CDR3: CSVYPLLAITEAFF. CDR3 sequence (DNA): TGCAGCGTATACCCGTTATTGGCCATCACTGAAGCTTTCTTT.

Concerning this clonotype: At one of its ends the junction is not consistent with the germline gene, which may arise from a read error. This sequence joins TRBV6-5 and TRBJ1-1; no definite D call. CDR3 length equals 13 residues. Per germline, CDR1 MNHEY and CDR2 SVGAGI. CDR3 in DNA: TGTGCCAGCCGTTACTCGGTTAACGCTGAAGCTTTCTTT. This translates into CASRYSVNAEAFF.

The genes are TRBV7-8 and TRBJ1-6; D is uncertain. Germline V lookup: CDR1 SGHVS, CDR2 FQNEAQ. The CDR3 totals 16 residues. Trimming removed 2 bases from V and 2 bases from J, with 10 bases in between. CDR3 in DNA: TGTGCCAGCAGCTTAAGTGCCGGTACCTATAATTCACCCCTCCACTTT. Its translation: CASSLSAGTYNSPLHF.

With respect to this clonotype: Here the CDR3 omits its conserved ending phenylalanine or tryptophan, so a read error is the likely source. Because the CDR3's place on the DNA is in doubt, the DNA is left out and the CDR3 is given as listed by TCRdb. The chain links TRBV10-3 to TRBJ1-3; the table calls TRBD1, which could not be checked here. The germline gives CDR1 ENHRY, CDR2 SYGVKD. Including both end residues, the CDR3 is 8 amino acids long. CDR3 sequence reads: CAISEVPG.

This clonotype came up a few times. Germline is not matched at one junction end, which may reflect a read error. The V and J genes are TRBV10-3 and TRBJ1-6; 9 bases map to TRBD1. The CDR3 totals 15 residues. Germline V gives CDR1 ENHRY, CDR2 SYGVKD. The CDR3 nucleotides are TGTGCCAGCAGTTTGACAGGGGGAGATGGTTCACCCCTCCACTTT. Translated: CASSLTGGDGSPLHF.

Notes on this clonotype: A much bigger clone sits one base away, suggesting this may be a read error. This chain links TRBV15 with TRBJ1-5; D unresolved. The V end was cut by 10 bases, the J end by 5 bases, with 18 bases between. The germline gives CDR1 LNHNV, CDR2 YYDKDF (reference sequence). The CDR3 totals 14 residues. For the CDR3, the DNA is TGTGCCAGCAGTGAATTTAGCAGGTATCAGCCCCAGCATTTT. Translating it yields CASSEFSRYQPQHF.

The chain has TRBV28 and TRBJ2-5, with D perhaps matching TRBD1 (6 bases). Between the trimmed V and J ends, which lost 6 bases and 1 base, there was a span of 12 bases. The germline gives CDR1 MDHEN, CDR2 SYDVKM. The CDR3 covers 14 residues. Written as DNA, the CDR3 is TGTGCCAGCAGCCGACAGGTTCGCCAAGAGACCCAGTACTTC. This sequence encodes CASSRQVRQETQYF.

This clonotype was detected ten times or more. The gene calls are TRBV9 and TRBJ1-6; 9 bases agree with TRBD1. The CDR3 extends over 14 amino acids. Germline V lookup: CDR1 SGDLS, CDR2 YYNGEE. The trim removed 4 bases at V and 8 bases at J, leaving 4 bases unmatched. The CDR3 spells CASSQRTGDSPLHF. The CDR3 bases are TGTGCCAGCAGCCAAAGGACAGGGGATTCACCCCTCCACTTT.

The chain carries TRBV10-3 and TRBJ2-7; weak D call: TRBD1 (6 bases). CDR1 is ENHRY, CDR2 SYGVKD, per germline. The CDR3 is 13 residues long. With 3 bases removed from V and 3 bases from J, the gap between germline ends came to 9 bases. The CDR3 bases are TGTGCCATCAGTGAAAGACAGGACTACGAGCAGTACTTC. Its translation is CAISERQDYEQYF.

V is TRBV7-9 and J is TRBJ2-2; D not certain. Germline values: CDR1 SEHNR, CDR2 FQNEAQ (reference sequence). The CDR3 spans 14 residues. V was cut by 3 bases and J by 3 bases, with 8 bases left in between. The CDR3 reads CASSFEVYTGELFF. CDR3 DNA sequence: TGTGCCAGCAGCTTCGAGGTTTACACCGGGGAGCTGTTTTTT.

The V call is TRBV19, the J call TRBJ1-1, with 10 bases aligning to TRBD1. J gave up 4 bases and V 4 bases, and 3 bases lay outside the gene matches. The germline gives CDR1 LNHDA, CDR2 SQIVND (reference sequence). This CDR3 region has 14 residues. CDR3 nucleotides: TGTGCCAGTAGTACGACAGGGGGCACCACTGAAGCTTTCTTT. Translating gives CASSTTGGTTEAFF.

This chain joins TRBV19 and TRBJ1-5; D remains unclear. This CDR3 has 14 amino acids. Trimming shortened V by 10 bases and J by 0 bases, and 13 bases separated the two germline ends. The germline V gene has CDR1 LNHDA and CDR2 SQIVND (reference sequence). As DNA, the CDR3 is TGTGCCACCGATCAGAGACTTAGCAATCAGCCCCAGCATTTT. Translation gives CATDQRLSNQPQHF.

V and J are TRBV7-9 and TRBJ2-3; D call uncertain. Trimming cost V 3 bases and J 0 bases, with 4 bases left between them. The CDR3 extends over 13 amino acids. Germline V CDR1 and CDR2: SEHNR, FQNEAQ (reference sequence). The CDR3 region has the DNA TGTGCCAGCAGCTTTCTTAGCACAGATACGCAGTATTTT. It specifies CASSFLSTDTQYF.

In the case of this clonotype: One junction end does not reproduce the germline sequence, and a read error may be involved. V and J are TRBV25-1 and TRBJ2-2; D could derive from TRBD1 or TRBD2 (5 bases each). Per the germline V gene, CDR1 is MGHDK and CDR2 is SYGVNS. The CDR3 consists of 17 residues. The CDR3 is CTSSLVGTPLNTGELFF. In DNA form, the CDR3 reads TGTACCAGCAGCTTGGTCGGGACGCCACTGAACACCGGGGAGCTGTTTTTT.

This clonotype turned up a few times. Mismatch with germline at one junction end may stem from a read error. The chain is built from TRBV20-1 and TRBJ2-7; the D gene is possibly TRBD1 (6 bases). Germline CDR1 reads DFQATT; CDR2 reads SNEGSKA (reference sequence). The CDR3 loop spans 11 amino acids. CDR3 sequence: CSGRGGYEQYF. The CDR3, as DNA: TGCAGTGGTAGAGGGGGCTACGAGCAGTACTTC.

The chain combines TRBV7-9 with TRBJ2-3; TRBD1 agrees at 11 bases. Germline loops: CDR1 SEHNR, CDR2 FQNEAQ (reference sequence). CDR3 length equals 17 residues. With V trimmed by 5 bases and J by 1 base, 8 bases remained unmatched. As DNA, the CDR3 is TGTGCCAGCAGCCCCTGGACAGGGGGCGCCGGCACAGATACGCAGTATTTT. This gives the protein CASSPWTGGAGTDTQYF.

This sequence joins TRBV13 and TRBJ1-2; 7 bases are a match to TRBD1. The CDR3 is 14 amino acids. The germline V gene encodes CDR1 PRHDT and CDR2 FYEKMQ (reference sequence). V gave up 6 bases and J gave up 6 bases; unmatched junction bases: 10. The CDR3 loop reads CASSSRQGFDGYTF. The DNA for the CDR3 is TGTGCCAGCAGTTCCCGACAGGGTTTCGATGGCTACACCTTC. The whole variable domain, remainder taken from reference TRBV13 and TRBJ1-2, is AAGVIQSPRHLIKEKRETATLKCYPIPRHDTVYWYQQGPGQDPQFLISFYEKMQSDKGSIPDRFSAQQFSDYHSELNMSSLELGDSALYFCASSSRQGFDGYTFGSGTRLTVV.

The gene calls are TRBV12-3 or TRBV12-4 and TRBJ1-1; 8 bases agree with TRBD1. The CDR3 is 14 amino acids. Germline trimming cut 7 bases from V and 8 bases from J; bases unmatched to any gene: 12. The CDR3 loop is CASTLGEPGGEAFF. CDR3 DNA: TGTGCCAGCACCTTGGGGGAACCAGGGGGCGAAGCTTTCTTT.

This clonotype appeared a few times. This chain uses TRBV5-4 with TRBJ2-7; either TRBD1 or TRBD2 may supply D (5 bases each). V was cut by 2 bases and J by 2 bases, with 14 bases left in between. Germline V gene sequence: CDR1 SGHNT, CDR2 YYREEE (reference sequence). This CDR3 is built from 15 residues. The CDR3 DNA is TGTGCCAGCAGCTTCGGGGCTACTGGAACCTACGAGCAGTACTTC. This translates into CASSFGATGTYEQYF.

There are many counts of this clonotype. The rearrangement joins TRBV2 to TRBJ1-2; a possible D gene is TRBD1 (6 bases). Germline V gives CDR1 SNHLY, CDR2 FYNNEI. This CDR3 region has 12 residues. The V end lost 7 bases, the J end lost 5 bases, and 11 bases lay between the germline ends. CDR3: CASTGDIYGYTF. The CDR3 DNA sequence: TGTGCCAGCACCGGGGACATTTATGGCTACACCTTC. Using reference TRBV2 and TRBJ1-2 for the parts outside the CDR3, the full variable domain is EPEVTQTPSHQVTQMGQEVILRCVPISNHLYFYWYRQILGQKVEFLVSFYNNEISEKSEIFDDQFSVERPDGSNFTLKIRSTKLEDSAMYFCASTGDIYGYTFGSGTRLTVV.

This clonotype was counted between two and nine times. The chain recombines TRBV5-8 with TRBJ2-7, with 12 positions matching TRBD2. Germline V gene sequence: CDR1 SGHTS, CDR2 YDEGEE. The CDR3 has 15 amino acids. With 5 bases clipped from V and 6 bases from J, the junction kept 9 bases outside the gene matches. CDR3 protein: CASSHRGLAGFEQYF. Here the CDR3 DNA reads TGTGCCAGCAGTCACCGTGGACTAGCGGGATTCGAGCAGTACTTC.

This chain uses TRBV7-9 with TRBJ2-2, with D unclear. Trimming left V 1 base short and J 2 bases short, with 8 bases between. Germline lookup yields CDR1 SEHNR and CDR2 FQNEAQ (reference sequence). CDR3 length equals 15 residues. CDR3 DNA sequence: TGTGCCAGCAGCTTAGGGCACCTTAACACCGGGGAGCTGTTTTTT. Encoded protein: CASSLGHLNTGELFF.

This clonotype came up a few times. V is TRBV2 and J is TRBJ1-1, with D perhaps TRBD1 (6 bases). The CDR3 is 14 residues long. Trimming took off 7 bases at V and 5 bases at J, with 17 bases between the two ends. Germline V CDR1 and CDR2: SNHLY, FYNNEI. The DNA of the CDR3 is TGTGCCAGCAAACCCGGTCGGGGGCTGACTGAAGCTTTCTTT. It yields the protein CASKPGRGLTEAFF. Variable domain in full (rest from reference TRBV2 and TRBJ1-1): EPEVTQTPSHQVTQMGQEVILRCVPISNHLYFYWYRQILGQKVEFLVSFYNNEISEKSEIFDDQFSVERPDGSNFTLKIRSTKLEDSAMYFCASKPGRGLTEAFFGQGTRLTVV.